Each of the 26 T cell receptor beta chains below was sequenced from the same sample in a study of T cells in Graves' hyperthyroidism and ophthalmopathy. RNA transcripts were the template for amplifying TCR beta CDR3 regions. RT-PCR in the first round (using the HTBI primer set) targeted the TCR CDR3. MiXCR, run by TCRdb on the multiplex PCR reads, gives a single entry per CDR3 protein. In the table there are 640,000 or so distinct CDR3 sequences, roughly 14% of which are singletons. Source material: blood. The receptors come from a woman aged 40 to 49 with Graves' ophthalmopathy.

This clonotype was observed at least ten times. This chain connects TRBV28 to TRBJ1-2; TRBD1 might be the D (5 bases). Germline V gene lookup returns CDR1 MDHEN and CDR2 SYDVKM. CDR3 size: 17 residues. Trimming stripped 5 bases from V and 6 bases from J, with 25 bases between. CDR3 region: CASSPRAGLFSGNGYTF. The CDR3 nucleotides read TGTGCCAGCAGTCCTAGGGCAGGGCTCTTTAGTGGGAATGGCTACACCTTC.

This clonotype was picked up many times. The genes are TRBV28 and TRBJ1-5; D uncertain. Trimming removed 3 bases at V and 4 bases at J, with 10 bases between. The germline CDR1 and CDR2 sequences are MDHEN and SYDVKM. This CDR3 has 14 amino acids. CDR3 loop: CASSFFDPNQPQHF. The CDR3 DNA reads TGTGCCAGCAGTTTTTTTGACCCAAATCAGCCCCAGCATTTT.

This chain links TRBV28 with TRBJ1-5; D remains ambiguous. Trimming took off 7 bases at V and 7 bases at J, with 11 bases between the two ends. The CDR3 has 12 residues. Germline-derived CDR1 and CDR2 are MDHEN and SYDVKM. In DNA form, the CDR3 reads TGTGCCAGCACCCAGGCGGTACAGCCCCAGCATTTT. Residues: CASTQAVQPQHF. Looking up the rest from reference TRBV28 and TRBJ1-5 gives the full variable domain: DVKVTQSSRYLVKRTGEKVFLECVQDMDHENMFWYRQDPGLGLRLIYFSYDVKMKEKGDIPEGYSVSREKKERFSLILESASTNQTSMYLCASTQAVQPQHFGDGTRLSIL.

This clonotype was seen once. V and J are TRBV30 and TRBJ2-7, with D perhaps given as TRBD1 or TRBD2 (5 bases each). The V and J ends lost 0 bases and 7 bases respectively, with 22 bases between them. In germline, CDR1 is GTSNPN, CDR2 SVGIG (reference sequence). The CDR3 spans 16 residues. The CDR3, as DNA: TGTGCCTGGAGTGTTTGGAGCACCCAGGGAGTTGGGGAGCAGTACTTC. Its translation is CAWSVWSTQGVGEQYF.

This clonotype came up a few times. This sequence joins TRBV9 and TRBJ2-4; 9 bases are shared with TRBD2. This CDR3 region has 17 residues. V lost 4 bases and J lost 0; bases outside the gene matches: 8. Per germline, CDR1 SGDLS and CDR2 YYNGEE. The CDR3: CASSSWTSVLAKNIQYF. DNA for the CDR3: TGTGCCAGCAGCTCATGGACTAGCGTGCTAGCCAAAAACATTCAGTACTTC.

The table lists this clonotype with many counts. This chain uses TRBV5-1 with TRBJ2-7; D gene uncertain. Germline CDR1 SGHRS, CDR2 YFSETQ. The CDR3 sequence is 12 residues long. The V end was cut by 0 bases, the J end by 5 bases, with 6 bases between. CDR3 sequence (DNA): TGCGCCAGCAGCTTGGAGGGCCACGAGCAGTACTTC. Amino acid sequence: CASSLEGHEQYF.

This clonotype was seen repeatedly, ten times or more. The V and J genes are TRBV6-1 and TRBJ2-7; either TRBD1 or TRBD2 may fit D (6 bases each). The ends were cut back, 10 bases at V and 7 bases at J, with 20 bases in the middle. Per germline, CDR1 MNHNS and CDR2 SASEGT. This CDR3 contains 13 residues. CDR3 bases: TGTGCCACGGGGGCCGGGGCCCCGCGGGAGCAGTACTTC. Amino acid sequence: CATGAGAPREQYF.

This clonotype was recorded many times. The chain uses TRBV28 and TRBJ2-5; D is possibly TRBD2 (7 bases). Trimming took 6 bases from V and 7 from J, leaving 30 bases between them. CDR1 is MDHEN, CDR2 SYDVKM, per germline. The CDR3 runs to 18 residues. DNA for the CDR3: TGTGCCAGCAGGAGAGGGGAAGGCGGGGGCGGGAGCCGGGGGACCCAGTACTTC. The encoded protein is CASRRGEGGGGSRGTQYF. The whole variable domain, filled in from reference TRBV28 and TRBJ2-5, reads DVKVTQSSRYLVKRTGEKVFLECVQDMDHENMFWYRQDPGLGLRLIYFSYDVKMKEKGDIPEGYSVSREKKERFSLILESASTNQTSMYLCASRRGEGGGGSRGTQYFGPGTRLLVL.

The sample holds a few counts of this clonotype. This rearrangement joins TRBV11-3 to TRBJ2-2; 11 bases are shared with TRBD2. V gave up 6 bases and J gave up 2 bases; unmatched junction bases: 8. Germline values: CDR1 SGHNT, CDR2 YENEEA. CDR3 length equals 17 residues. CDR3 nucleotides: TGTGCCAGCAGAGGAGGACTAGCGGGCCTTAACACCGGGGAGCTGTTTTTT. The encoded protein is CASRGGLAGLNTGELFF.

This clonotype was seen many times. The chain combines TRBV11-3 with TRBJ2-5, with 14 bases aligning to TRBD2. V shed 3 bases, J shed 3 bases, and the junction held 6 bases outside the gene matches. The CDR3 loop spans 17 amino acids. Per the germline V gene, CDR1 is SGHNT and CDR2 is YENEEA. CDR3 sequence reads: CASSFARLAGGEETQYF. The CDR3 region has the DNA TGTGCCAGCAGCTTCGCCCGACTAGCGGGAGGGGAAGAGACCCAGTACTTC.

This clonotype has only a few counts. The chain uses TRBV6-4 and TRBJ1-5, with 7 bases aligning to TRBD1. Trimming cost V 5 bases and J 7 bases; bases outside gene matches: 5. The CDR3 has 13 residues. The V gene's germline CDR1 is MRHNA and CDR2 SNTAGT. The CDR3: CASSPTGTQPQHF. The CDR3 nucleotides are TGTGCCAGCAGTCCGACAGGGACGCAGCCCCAGCATTTT.

This clonotype was counted ten times or more. The chain employs TRBV30 and TRBJ2-1; perhaps TRBD2 as D (5 bases). This CDR3 has 14 residues. Germline V gives CDR1 GTSNPN, CDR2 SVGIG (reference sequence). V was clipped by 7 bases and J by 7 bases, with 20 bases between them. The CDR3 DNA reads as TGTGCCTTTGGAGGAGTGGTCATGAGTAATGAGCAGTTCTTC. It translates to CAFGGVVMSNEQFF.

The chain has TRBV6-1 and TRBJ1-1; unclear D gene. The V end lost 8 bases, the J end lost 5 bases, and 12 bases lay between the germline ends. The CDR3 covers 12 residues. The V gene's germline CDR1 is MNHNS and CDR2 SASEGT. In DNA, the CDR3 is TGTGCCAGCTTTGTCCGTGGGACTGAAGCTTTCTTT. Protein: CASFVRGTEAFF.

Ten or more counts support this clonotype. The CDR3 DNA follows: TGTGCCAGCAGGGCGGGACTAGCGGGGGAGACCCAGTACTTC. This gives the protein CASRAGLAGETQYF. The genes are TRBV7-2 and TRBJ2-5, with 13 bases that match TRBD2. Trimming removed 6 bases from V and 5 bases from J; junction bases left unmatched: 3. CDR3 length equals 14 residues. The germline gives CDR1 SGHTA, CDR2 FQGNSA.

The sample holds many counts of this clonotype. The chain's CDR3 is CASSPRTGRPIYGYTF. CDR3 nucleotide sequence: TGTGCCAGTAGTCCACGGACAGGGCGTCCGATCTATGGCTACACCTTC. This chain connects TRBV19 to TRBJ1-2, with 8 bases that match TRBD1. From germline, CDR1 is LNHDA and CDR2 SQIVND (reference sequence). The junction had 12 bases not matched to a gene; V was cut back by 5 bases and J by 4 bases. The CDR3 has 16 amino acids.

The gene calls are TRBV28 and TRBJ2-5; D may correspond to TRBD1 or TRBD2 (5 bases each). The CDR3 covers 18 residues. In germline, CDR1 is MDHEN, CDR2 SYDVKM. V lost 2 bases and J 2 bases, leaving 21 bases between the germline ends. CDR3 coding DNA: TGTGCCAGCAGTTTACGGTGGTTGCAGGGTAGGAGGCAAGAGACCCAGTACTTC. This codes for CASSLRWLQGRRQETQYF.

This clonotype was recorded many times. The CDR3 nucleotides are TGTGCCAGCGGGGCGACTAGCGGGGTCCAAGAGACCCAGTACTTC. It codes for CASGATSGVQETQYF. The chain couples TRBV7-6 to TRBJ2-5; TRBD2 aligns across 11 bases. V shed 8 bases, J shed 1 base, and the junction held 6 bases outside the gene matches. Germline V lookup: CDR1 SGHVS, CDR2 FNYEAQ. This CDR3 has 15 residues.

This clonotype showed up many times. The gene calls are TRBV12-5 and TRBJ2-5; no definite D call. Per germline, CDR1 LGHNT and CDR2 FRNRAP. The length of the CDR3 is 13 residues. Trimming removed 5 bases from V and 5 bases from J, with 12 bases in between. The CDR3 DNA is TGTGCTAGTGGTCATGAGACCTCGGAGACCCAGTACTTC. Its translation: CASGHETSETQYF.

This clonotype has only a few counts. The chain is built from TRBV11-1 and TRBJ2-1, with 8 bases that match TRBD1. In germline, CDR1 is SGHAT, CDR2 FQDESV (reference sequence). The CDR3 contains 18 residues. The junction had 14 bases not matched to a gene; V was cut back by 1 base and J by 6 bases. The CDR3 DNA is TGTGCCAGCAGCTTAGGCGATTTCGGACAGGGAAGGGCCAATGAGCAGTTCTTC. Encoded protein: CASSLGDFGQGRANEQFF.

This clonotype showed up many times. The rearrangement links TRBV4-1 to TRBJ2-7; the match to TRBD2 covers 14 bases. The CDR3 covers 18 residues. Germline trimming cut 1 base from V and 7 bases from J; bases unmatched to any gene: 12. Germline-derived CDR1 and CDR2 are MGHRA and YSYEKL. In DNA form, the CDR3 reads TGCGCCAGCAGCCAAGCAAACTCGGGACTAGCGGGAGAGATGGAGCAGTACTTC. Its translation is CASSQANSGLAGEMEQYF.

This clonotype has at least ten counts. The J gene is TRBJ1-1, the V gene TRBV29-1; D is unclear. V shed 4 bases and J shed 8 bases, with 11 bases lying between them. Germline values: CDR1 SQVTM, CDR2 ANQGSEA. There are 11 residues in the CDR3. CDR3 nucleotides: TGCAGCGTTGTTGGCTATAGGGAAGCTTTCTTT. Translating it yields CSVVGYREAFF.

This clonotype was observed a handful of times. The gene calls are TRBV27 and TRBJ2-5; 10 bases map to TRBD1. Germline V gives CDR1 MNHEY, CDR2 SMNVEV (reference sequence). With V trimmed by 2 bases and J by 2 bases, 5 bases remained unmatched. This CDR3 is built from 16 residues. The CDR3 spells CASSLGTGVGQETQYF. The CDR3 bases are TGTGCCAGCAGTTTAGGGACAGGGGTCGGGCAAGAGACCCAGTACTTC.

This clonotype was seen a few times. V and J are TRBV9 and TRBJ2-5, with a tentative D call TRBD2 (6 bases). The CDR3 spans 16 residues. With 0 bases removed from V and 3 bases from J, the gap between germline ends came to 15 bases. Per germline, CDR1 SGDLS and CDR2 YYNGEE. The CDR3 DNA is TGTGCCAGCAGCGTAGGTTCGGCGTGGGGGGAAGAGACCCAGTACTTC. Amino acid sequence: CASSVGSAWGEETQYF.

In its sample, this clonotype was seen many times. The rearrangement joins TRBV6-1 to TRBJ2-7, with 9 positions matching TRBD2. There are 15 residues in the CDR3. Germline values: CDR1 MNHNS, CDR2 SASEGT. Trimming cost V 3 bases and J 0 bases; bases outside gene matches: 3. The CDR3 nucleotides read TGTGCCAGCAGTGACATAGCGGGGGTCTCCTACGAGCAGTACTTC. Protein product: CASSDIAGVSYEQYF.

This clonotype was seen ten or more times. The chain employs TRBV28 and TRBJ2-7; TRBD1 matches 8 bases. This CDR3 region has 12 residues. The trim removed 2 bases at V and 11 bases at J, leaving 5 bases unmatched. CDR1 is MDHEN and CDR2 is SYDVKM in the germline V gene. CDR3: CASSLADRVKYF. In nucleotides, the CDR3 is TGTGCCAGCAGTTTAGCGGACAGGGTGAAGTACTTC.

There are many counts of this clonotype. CDR3 amino acids: CASRRTRETNYEQYF. The CDR3 DNA reads TGTGCCAGCCGTAGAACACGGGAGACTAACTACGAGCAGTACTTC. This chain joins TRBV6-1 and TRBJ2-7; D might be TRBD2 (6 bases). The CDR3 sequence is 15 residues long. Trimming removed 8 bases at V and 3 bases at J, with 20 bases between. In germline, CDR1 is MNHNS, CDR2 SASEGT.